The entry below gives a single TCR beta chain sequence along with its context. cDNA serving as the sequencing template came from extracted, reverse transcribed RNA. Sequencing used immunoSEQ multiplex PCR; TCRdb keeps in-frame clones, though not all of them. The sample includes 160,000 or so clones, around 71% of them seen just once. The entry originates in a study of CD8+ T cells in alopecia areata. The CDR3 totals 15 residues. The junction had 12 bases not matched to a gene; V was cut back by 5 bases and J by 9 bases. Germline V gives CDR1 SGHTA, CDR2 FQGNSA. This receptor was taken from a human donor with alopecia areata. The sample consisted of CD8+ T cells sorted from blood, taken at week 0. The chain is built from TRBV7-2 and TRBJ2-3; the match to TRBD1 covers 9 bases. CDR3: CASSPIGDRVGTQYF. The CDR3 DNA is TGTGCCAGCAGCCCTATAGGGGACAGGGTCGGGACGCAGTATTTT.